This T cell receptor (beta chain) emerged from a study of PD-L1 blockade in urothelial cancer. Synthetic analogs of TCR templates were spiked into every PCR. Only in-frame clones appear in the TCRdb table, and some are missing; sequencing was by immunoSEQ multiplex PCR. The sample lists some 25,000 clones; 84% were seen once. The CDR3 consists of 17 residues. V was pared by 7 bases and J by 1 base, with 21 bases between. In germline, CDR1 is MDHEN, CDR2 SYDVKM. This material consisted of PBMCs, taken around atezolizumab (anti-PD-L1) treatment. The rearrangement links TRBV28 to TRBJ2-3; tentatively, D is TRBD1 (6 bases). The clonotype originates from a man in his 70s with urothelial cancer. CDR3 amino acids: CASTAGPTGSGTDTQYF. The CDR3 DNA sequence: TGTGCCAGCACAGCAGGGCCCACAGGGTCGGGCACAGATACGCAGTATTTT.